The rows below give T cell receptor beta chains drawn from one sample of a study of blood T cell repertoires in COVID-19. Generated by immunoSEQ multiplex PCR, the TCRdb table keeps only in-frame clones and is missing some. Of 200,000 to 250,000 clones listed, roughly 84% are singletons. The sequencing input was peripheral blood. The receptor source for this set is a man aged 45-65 years with active or convalescent COVID-19. Each CDR3 is given with its conserved first and last residue. The D gene is left open where the match is weak. A row's size may be missing; if present it is once, few, many or a size class.

>.|TRBJ2-1|15|TRBV10-2|TRBD1
CASSSTGGSNNEQFF
>.|TRBJ2-7|12|TRBV15|.
CATSRDYYEQYF
>.|TRBJ1-1|13|TRBV18|.
CASSLQRNTEAFF
>.|TRBJ1-5|16|TRBV4-1|TRBD1
CASSQRQGDSNQPQHF
>few|TRBJ1-5|12|TRBV28|.
CASSLGGVPQHF
>.|TRBJ1-1|14|TRBV30|.
CAWLPGHSNTEAFF
>.|TRBJ1-1|14|TRBV19|.
CASSTVIPNTEAFF
>.|TRBJ2-3|15|TRBV5-1|.
CASSLARFSTDTQYF
>.|TRBJ1-5|12|TRBV19|.
CASSIGGTPQHF
>.|TRBJ2-7|14|TRBV7-2|TRBD2
CASSWTSGNYEQYF
>many|TRBJ2-5|14|TRBV27|.
CASSLTGTQETQYF
>.|TRBJ1-2|12|TRBV7-2|.
CASSFDRGGYTF
>once|TRBJ2-1|17|TRBV10-3|TRBD2
CAISDPLSGGAYNEQFF
>once|TRBJ2-1|16|TRBV9|TRBD2
CASSAGLAASYNEQFF
>.|TRBJ1-5|14|TRBV6-1|.
CASSEGQVHQPQHF
>.|TRBJ1-3|14|TRBV7-2|TRBD1
CASRRTGAGNTIYF
>.|TRBJ2-3|16|TRBV7-8|.
CASSLARLARTDTQYF
>.|TRBJ2-5|13|TRBV5-1|.
CASSLPGEETQYF
>.|TRBJ2-1|14|TRBV2|TRBD2
CASSWTSGYNEQFF
>.|TRBJ2-2|19|TRBV4-2|TRBD1
CASSQDFFGQGENTGELFF
>.|TRBJ1-1|13|TRBV24-1|.
CATRLTGNTEAFF
>.|TRBJ2-4|13|TRBV7-2|TRBD1
CASSPGTGIRKYF
>.|TRBJ2-7|15|TRBV6-5|TRBD1
CASSYSTGWGYEQYF
>.|TRBJ1-1|13|TRBV29-1|.
CSVEEVADTEAFF
>.|TRBJ1-6|16|TRBV5-1|TRBD1
CASSLDGTGLDSPLHF
>few|TRBJ2-1|17|TRBV5-6|TRBD2
CASSPPPRGLATNEQFF
>.|TRBJ1-2|14|TRBV27|.
CASSLLGQGKGYTF
>.|TRBJ2-3|16|TRBV7-2|.
CASSLPLIALTDTQYF
>.|TRBJ1-1|15|TRBV5-1|TRBD1
CASSWGRGQNTEAFF
>few|TRBJ2-3|17|TRBV3-1/TRBV3-2|TRBD2
CASSRLGGAKSTDTQYF
>.|TRBJ2-5|18|TRBV5-1|TRBD1
CASCRDRGGGLSQETQYF
>.|TRBJ2-1|15|TRBV9|TRBD2
CASSPRGSGRPEQFF
>.|TRBJ2-7|15|TRBV4-1|TRBD2
CASSQVSGSNYEQYF
>.|TRBJ2-1|18|TRBV11-2|TRBD2
CASSLRTSGRATYNEQFF
>.|TRBJ2-7|16|TRBV5-4|.
CASSLGGRALSYEQYF
>.|TRBJ2-7|13|TRBV6-5|.
CASRPPGVSEQYF
>.|TRBJ2-3|16|TRBV15|TRBD2
CATSRDFASGTDTQYF
>.|TRBJ2-1|16|TRBV7-2|TRBD2
CASSLSRVAGNNEQFF
>once|TRBJ2-1|13|TRBV9|.
CASGGQGYNEQFF
>.|TRBJ1-2|14|TRBV27|.
CASSLNRYFYGYTF
>.|TRBJ1-3|16|TRBV5-1|.
CASSQLASGDGNTIYF
>.|TRBJ2-7|14|TRBV28|TRBD1
CATSGQGARYEQYF
>.|TRBJ1-6|17|TRBV18|TRBD1
CASSPRSSTGVNSPLHF
>.|TRBJ2-3|16|TRBV10-2|.
CASSESGRPPADTQYF
>.|TRBJ1-1|13|TRBV2|.
CASSGQGNTEAFF
>.|TRBJ2-7|14|TRBV28|.
CASSFAGLSYEQYF
>few|TRBJ2-3|15|TRBV2|.
CASSDWESRGHTQYF
>.|TRBJ2-7|15|TRBV7-2|TRBD2
CASSPSGASSYEQYF
>.|TRBJ1-1|12|TRBV29-1|TRBD1
CSAGQGWTEAFF
>once|TRBJ1-2|13|TRBV5-1|TRBD1
CASSIGQGGGYTF